The text below deals with one T cell receptor beta chain. The antigen remains unidentified. This specimen belongs to a study of T cells in localized non-small cell lung cancer. General study points: Sequencing covered just one tumor region, so heterogeneity cannot be ruled out. Median detection of top 100 tumor clones in adjacent lung was 57 clones. Longer overall survival associated with higher blood T cell density; shorter survival with higher adjacent-lung clonality.

TCRdb keeps only in-frame clones here, not all; method: immunoSEQ multiplex PCR. This table holds 53,000 or so clones, about nine tenths found once. The sequencing used peripheral blood, collected before any cancer treatment. The origin of this receptor is a man aged 40-75 years with stage I lung adenocarcinoma.

The CDR3 coding sequence is TGTGCCAGCAGCTTTGGGGGAGGGCCTTACGAGCAGTACTTC. Translation gives CASSFGGGPYEQYF. V gene TRBV7-3 combines with J gene TRBJ2-7, with 7 bases identical to TRBD2. The CDR3 contains 14 residues. Germline loops: CDR1 SGHTA, CDR2 FQGTGA. The V segment lost 3 bases and the J segment 4 bases; nucleotides outside the gene matches: 6.